The 15 T cell receptor beta chains reported below all come from one sample, sequenced in a study of CD8 T cells in Susac syndrome. Reverse transcription used about 0.45 to 1 ug RNA and random hexamers. Each CDR3 protein gets one entry after TCRdb re-called the immunoSEQ multiplex PCR reads with MiXCR. The sample includes under 150,000 distinct CDR3 sequences, roughly 80% of them seen just once. The specimen was CD8+ T cells from PBMCs. The receptors were gathered from a human donor with multiple sclerosis.

This sequence joins TRBV5-4 and TRBJ2-5; D possibly corresponds to TRBD1 (5 bases). V was cut by 4 bases and J by 0 bases, with 16 bases left in between. Germline V gene sequence: CDR1 SGHNT, CDR2 YYREEE (reference sequence). The CDR3 covers 16 residues. As DNA, the CDR3 is TGTGCCAGCAGCCCCAGCCTTGGGGCAGACCAAGAGACCCAGTACTTC. Its protein is CASSPSLGADQETQYF. Full variable domain (outside the CDR3, taken from reference TRBV5-4 and TRBJ2-5): ETGVTQSPTHLIKTRGQQVTLRCSSQSGHNTVSWYQQALGQGPQFIFQYYREEENGRGNFPPRFSGLQFPNYSSELNVNALELDDSALYLCASSPSLGADQETQYFGPGTRLLVL.

The chain employs TRBV19 and TRBJ2-7, with D perhaps assigned TRBD1 or TRBD2 (5 bases each). CDR1 and CDR2 from the germline V gene are LNHDA and SQIVND (reference sequence). The CDR3 runs 13 residues. V lost 2 bases and J lost 4, with 9 bases in between. The CDR3 protein is CASSIWGSYEQYF. The CDR3 DNA follows: TGTGCCAGTAGTATATGGGGGTCTTACGAGCAGTACTTC.

The chain couples TRBV5-1 to TRBJ2-7, with D perhaps matching TRBD1 (6 bases). V gave up 4 bases and J gave up 5 bases, with 13 bases separating them. CDR1 is SGHRS and CDR2 is YFSETQ in the germline V gene. The CDR3 is 13 amino acids. CDR3 sequence: CASSDPGVDEQYF. CDR3 bases: TGCGCCAGCAGCGACCCAGGGGTGGACGAGCAGTACTTC.

The chain links TRBV4-2 to TRBJ1-1, with D possibly matching TRBD1 (6 bases). CDR1 and CDR2 from the germline V gene are LGHNA and YNFKEQ. The CDR3 consists of 14 residues. V was clipped by 5 bases and J by 5 bases, with 15 bases between them. As DNA, the CDR3 is TGTGCCAGCAGCTCCAACAGGGAAGGAACTGAAGCTTTCTTT. Amino acids: CASSSNREGTEAFF.

V gene TRBV30 combines with J gene TRBJ1-1; D is perhaps TRBD1 (6 bases). In germline, CDR1 is GTSNPN, CDR2 SVGIG (reference sequence). V dropped 0 bases and J dropped 1 base, with 12 bases sitting between them. The CDR3 runs 15 residues. The CDR3, as DNA: TGTGCCTGGAGTGTACTGGGGGCGGGGAACACTGAAGCTTTCTTT. Residues: CAWSVLGAGNTEAFF.

The genes are TRBV2 and TRBJ1-4; no firm D call. The CDR3 sequence is 15 residues long. Per germline, CDR1 SNHLY and CDR2 FYNNEI. The V and J ends lost 4 bases and 4 bases respectively, with 13 bases between them. CDR3 sequence reads: CASSVAGVLNEKLFF. CDR3 nucleotides: TGTGCCAGCAGTGTTGCCGGGGTTCTTAATGAAAAACTGTTTTTT.

This chain joins TRBV2 and TRBJ1-2; 9 nucleotides match TRBD1. Germline V gene sequence: CDR1 SNHLY, CDR2 FYNNEI. The junction had 10 bases not matched to a gene; V was cut back by 8 bases and J by 6 bases. CDR3 length: 14 amino acids. DNA of the CDR3: TGTGCCAGCTCGAACCCCGGGACAGGGAATGGCTACACCTTC. This gives the protein CASSNPGTGNGYTF.

This clonotype came up once. The chain uses TRBV20-1 and TRBJ2-1; TRBD2 matches at 11 bases. Trimming took 2 bases from V and 7 from J; bases not matched to a gene: 10. Germline V gene sequence: CDR1 DFQATT, CDR2 SNEGSKA (reference sequence). The CDR3 has 16 residues. CDR3 sequence (DNA): TGCAGTGCTAGATCGCCTAGCGGGAGGCCAGGTAATGAGCAGTTCTTC. It translates to CSARSPSGRPGNEQFF.

V usage is TRBV19 and J usage is TRBJ1-2; D is uncertain. Per germline, CDR1 LNHDA and CDR2 SQIVND (reference sequence). CDR3 length: 13 amino acids. V lost 2 bases to trimming and J lost 8 bases, with 12 bases between them. CDR3 nucleotide sequence: TGTGCCAGTAGTATATCGGCAGCAAGGGGCTACACCTTC. It specifies CASSISAARGYTF.

The rearrangement links TRBV20-1 to TRBJ2-1; the D gene is possibly TRBD1 (5 bases). CDR3 length equals 15 residues. The ends were cut back, 6 bases at V and 7 bases at J, with 22 bases in the middle. Germline loops: CDR1 DFQATT, CDR2 SNEGSKA (reference sequence). For the CDR3, the DNA is TGCAGTGCGCCGGGTACAGCGCCACAGGTGAATGAGCAGTTCTTC. It translates to CSAPGTAPQVNEQFF.

The J gene is TRBJ2-2, the V gene TRBV5-1; D perhaps matches TRBD2 (6 bases). Trimming left V 2 bases short and J 4 bases short, with 18 bases between. Germline CDR1 reads SGHRS; CDR2 reads YFSETQ. This CDR3 has 17 residues. CDR3 nucleotide sequence: TGCGCCAGCAGCTTTTCGGCGGGGTGGGAGATCACCGGGGAGCTGTTTTTT. This sequence encodes CASSFSAGWEITGELFF.

A single count supports this clonotype. The chain links TRBV4-1 to TRBJ2-6, with 9 nucleotides matching TRBD1. Trimming at V came to 4 bases and at J to 0 bases, leaving 7 bases not matched to a gene. This CDR3 has 18 residues. The germline CDR1 and CDR2 sequences are MGHRA and YSYEKL. The CDR3 loop is CASSRRQGDHSGANVLTF. CDR3 coding DNA: TGCGCCAGCAGCCGCCGACAGGGGGACCACTCTGGGGCCAACGTCCTGACTTTC.

CDR3 DNA sequence: TGTGCCAGTAGGATGGCGAACACTGAAGCTTTCTTT. Amino acids: CASRMANTEAFF. The chain combines TRBV19 with TRBJ1-1; D unresolved. There are 12 residues in the CDR3. Germline V CDR1 and CDR2: LNHDA, SQIVND (reference sequence). V lost 6 bases and J lost 1, with 6 bases in between.

This chain links TRBV7-8 with TRBJ1-1; no clear D. Germline loops: CDR1 SGHVS, CDR2 FQNEAQ. Trimming took 4 bases from V and 0 from J, leaving 3 bases between them. This CDR3 has 12 residues. CDR3 sequence (DNA): TGTGCCAGCAGCTCCATGAACACTGAAGCTTTCTTT. Translated: CASSSMNTEAFF.

The sample holds one count of this clonotype. Sequence at one end of the junction differs from germline and may be a read error. This rearrangement joins TRBV7-7 to TRBJ2-2; D may be TRBD1 or TRBD2 (5 bases each). CDR3 length equals 17 residues. Germline CDR1 and CDR2: SSHAT and FNYEAQ (reference sequence). The CDR3 reads CASSLIPGTINTGELFF. The CDR3 DNA is TGTGCTAGCAGCTTAATACCCGGGACGATTAACACCGGGGAGCTGTTTTTT.